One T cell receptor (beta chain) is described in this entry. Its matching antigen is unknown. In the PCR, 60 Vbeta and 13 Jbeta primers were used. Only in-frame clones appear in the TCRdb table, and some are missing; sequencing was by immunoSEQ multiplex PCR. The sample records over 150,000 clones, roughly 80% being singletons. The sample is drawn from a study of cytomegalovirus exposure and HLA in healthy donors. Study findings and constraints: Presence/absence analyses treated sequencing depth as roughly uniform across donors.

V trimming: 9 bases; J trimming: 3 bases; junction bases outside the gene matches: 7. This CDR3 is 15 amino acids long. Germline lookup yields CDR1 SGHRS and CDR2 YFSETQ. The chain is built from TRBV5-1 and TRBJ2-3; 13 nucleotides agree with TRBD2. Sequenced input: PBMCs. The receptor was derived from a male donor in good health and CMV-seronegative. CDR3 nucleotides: TGCGCCACCTCACGACTAGCGGGGGGAACAGATACGCAGTATTTT. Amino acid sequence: CATSRLAGGTDTQYF.